These T cell receptor beta chains were read from a single sample in a study of T cell repertoires in cytomegalovirus infection. TCRdb re-called the reads through MiXCR, storing one row per CDR3 protein. The sample shows roughly 600,000 distinct CDR3 sequences, roughly 24% of them seen only once. The sequenced sample consisted of CD8+ T cells from PBMCs. These receptors were collected from a human donor in good health (CMV status not recorded). Some clones in this sample may be carry-over from other donors' samples. Each CDR3 is given with its conserved first and last residue. A D gene is named only where the DNA matches it firmly. Clone size is stated in some rows and not others, as once, few, many or a class when expanded.

size	V	D	J	DNA	CDR3
NA	TRBV29-1	NA	TRBJ2-6	TGCAGCGCTGAGTACCGCACAGGGCGCTCTGGGGCCAACGTCCTGACTTTC	CSAEYRTGRSGANVLTF
NA	TRBV20-1	TRBD2	TRBJ2-4	TGCAGTGCTAAAGCGGGAGTAACCAAAAACATTCAGTACTTC	CSAKAGVTKNIQYF
NA	TRBV27	NA	TRBJ2-3	TGTGCCAGCAGTTTTACAAGACAGGACAACTTTTACACAGATACGCAGTATTTT	CASSFTRQDNFYTDTQYF
NA	TRBV2	NA	TRBJ1-2	TGTGCCAGCAGTGGGGAGGGGGACTATGGCTACACCTTC	CASSGEGDYGYTF
NA	TRBV4-3	NA	TRBJ2-1	TGCGCCAGCAGCCAAGATTGGCACAACCCCTACAATGAGCAGTTCTTC	CASSQDWHNPYNEQFF
NA	TRBV29-1	NA	TRBJ2-3	TGCAGCGTTGAAGATACGCAGTATTTT	CSVEDTQYF
few	TRBV27	NA	TRBJ2-3	TGTGCCAGCAGTCGCGTTCTCTTTGCCGAAGATACGCAGTATTTT	CASSRVLFAEDTQYF
NA	TRBV20-1	NA	TRBJ1-1	TGCAGTGCTAGAGATTTGGTCAGGGAAGATATTGAAGCTTTCTTT	CSARDLVREDIEAFF
NA	TRBV29-1	NA	TRBJ2-7	TGCAGCGTTGTAGGCTGGGGGAAGAGGACTACCTACGAGCAGTACTTC	CSVVGWGKRTTYEQYF
NA	TRBV28	NA	TRBJ1-5	TGTGCCAGCAGCCCTCACGGAGCGCATCAGCCCCAGCATTTT	CASSPHGAHQPQHF
many	TRBV7-2	NA	TRBJ2-1	TGTGCCAGCAGCTCGGGCTACTCCTACAATGAGCAGTTCTTC	CASSSGYSYNEQFF
few	TRBV6-1	NA	TRBJ1-1	TGTGCCAGCAGTCCCAGACCGGAGGAAGCTTTCTTT	CASSPRPEEAFF
NA	TRBV28	NA	TRBJ1-1	TGTGCCAGCAGTTCCCCAGGAGGAGAGACTGAAGCTTTCTTT	CASSSPGGETEAFF
few	TRBV24-1	NA	TRBJ1-2	TGTGCCACCAGTGATGCCAATATCAACTATGGCTACACCTTC	CATSDANINYGYTF
many	TRBV6-6	NA	TRBJ2-6	TGTGCCAGCACCGCGACACATCTAACCTACTCTGGGGCCAACGTCCTGACTTTC	CASTATHLTYSGANVLTF
many	TRBV19	NA	TRBJ1-1	TGTGCCAGTAGTAGTTTAGTAGAAAGTGAAGCTTTCTTT	CASSSLVESEAFF
many	TRBV6-5	NA	TRBJ1-1	TGTGCCAGCAGTTACTCGGGGGTGACTGAAGCTTTCTTT	CASSYSGVTEAFF
few	TRBV27	TRBD2	TRBJ2-2	TGTGCCAGCAGCCCGACTAGCGGGGGCCCCGGGGAGCTGTTTTTT	CASSPTSGGPGELFF
many	TRBV7-9	NA	TRBJ2-1	TGTGCCAGCACCTCCCTAACGGATGAGCAGTTCTTC	CASTSLTDEQFF
few	TRBV6-5	TRBD1	TRBJ2-1	TGTGCCAGCAGTCCGACAGGGGTTCGGCTCGGCAATGAGCAGTTCTTC	CASSPTGVRLGNEQFF
few	TRBV14	NA	TRBJ1-1	TGTGCCAGCAGCCTTAAAGGGGTTTACACTGAAGCTTTCTTT	CASSLKGVYTEAFF
few	TRBV6-1	NA	TRBJ2-5	TGTGCCAGCAGGGGGACGGTAGAAGAGACCCAGTACTTC	CASRGTVEETQYF
NA	TRBV19	TRBD2	TRBJ2-5	TGTGCCAGTAGTAATCTAGCGGGAGAGACCCAGTACTTC	CASSNLAGETQYF
many	TRBV27	TRBD2	TRBJ2-3	TGTGCCAGCAGTTTTTCGCGGGGGATCTCCACAGATACGCAGTATTTT	CASSFSRGISTDTQYF
few	TRBV2	NA	TRBJ2-1	TGTGCCAGCAGCCCTGGTACAGGGTATGAGCAGTTCTTC	CASSPGTGYEQFF
NA	TRBV13	TRBD1	TRBJ1-2	TGTGCCAGCAGCTTATACGACAGGGACCCTCTTGGCTACACCTTC	CASSLYDRDPLGYTF
few	TRBV7-9	NA	TRBJ1-2	TGTGCCAGCAGCTTAGCGGGGGTATTCACCTTC	CASSLAGVFTF
many	TRBV7-9	TRBD2	TRBJ2-6	TGTGCCAGCAGAGCGGCTAGCGGGGACCCAACAGGGGCCAACGTCCTGACTTTC	CASRAASGDPTGANVLTF
few	TRBV29-1	TRBD1	TRBJ1-2	TGCAGCGTTGAACCGCCGGGACAGTATGGCTACACCTTC	CSVEPPGQYGYTF
NA	TRBV29-1	NA	TRBJ2-7	TGCAGCGTTGAAGCCCCGACCCAGAGCTCCTACGAGCAGTACTTC	CSVEAPTQSSYEQYF
few	TRBV5-4	TRBD1	TRBJ2-5	TGTGCCAGCAGCCGGGACAGACACACCGTCCAAGAGACCCAGTACTTC	CASSRDRHTVQETQYF
few	TRBV7-9	NA	TRBJ1-1	TGTGCCAGCGACGTCGAGAGCACTGAAGCTTTCTTT	CASDVESTEAFF
NA	TRBV4-1	NA	TRBJ2-3	TGCGCCAGCAGCGACCGGACTGGCCTTAGCACAGATACGCAGTATTTT	CASSDRTGLSTDTQYF
NA	TRBV25-1	TRBD1	TRBJ2-1	TGTGCCAGCAGTGAAGGGACAGGGGGCGCCTACAATGAGCAGTTCTTC	CASSEGTGGAYNEQFF
NA	TRBV4-1	NA	TRBJ2-1	TGCGCCAGCAGCCAAGTCGGGGGTCACAATGAGCAGTTCTTC	CASSQVGGHNEQFF
few	TRBV5-6	TRBD2	TRBJ2-7	TGTGCCAGCAGCTTCTCCGGGACTAGAGTCGACGAGCAGTACTTC	CASSFSGTRVDEQYF
NA	TRBV28	TRBD2	TRBJ2-1	TGTGCCAGCAGAGGTACTAGCGGGGAAAACAATGAGCAGTTCTTC	CASRGTSGENNEQFF
NA	TRBV20-1	TRBD2	TRBJ2-7	TGCAGTGCTAGAGCTTCTAGCGGGGACTACGAGCAGTACTTC	CSARASSGDYEQYF
NA	TRBV7-2	NA	TRBJ1-5	TGTGCCAGCAGCCCCGAGGGGGTCCATAGCAATCAGCCCCAGCATTTT	CASSPEGVHSNQPQHF
NA	TRBV6-2/TRBV6-3	NA	TRBJ1-1	TGTGCCAGCAGCTTCTCGAGCCCCGCTTCGAACACTGAAGCTTTCTTT	CASSFSSPASNTEAFF
many	TRBV7-9	NA	TRBJ2-1	TGTGCCAGCAGCCCCCCTAGTTACAATGAGCAGTTCTTC	CASSPPSYNEQFF
NA	TRBV2	TRBD1	TRBJ1-6	TGTGCCAGCAGTGACAGGGGGCGCTCCTATAATTCACCCCTCCACTTT	CASSDRGRSYNSPLHF
NA	TRBV6-2/TRBV6-3	TRBD1	TRBJ1-5	TGTGCCAGCAGTTACGGACAGGGGATCCAGCCCCAGCATTTT	CASSYGQGIQPQHF
NA	TRBV4-1	TRBD2	TRBJ2-5	TGCGCCAGCAGCCAAGATTCGCTAGCGGGGAAAGAGACCCAGTACTTC	CASSQDSLAGKETQYF
many	TRBV7-6	TRBD2	TRBJ2-1	TGTGCCAGCAGCCCATCAGCGGGGGCCTACAATGAGCAGTTCTTC	CASSPSAGAYNEQFF
NA	TRBV2	NA	TRBJ1-3	TGTGCCACCAAGGGAGTGGCCGCGAACACCATATATTTT	CATKGVAANTIYF
NA	TRBV2	TRBD1	TRBJ2-7	TGTGCCTCCTACCTGGGACAGGGGGACTACGAGCAGTACTTC	CASYLGQGDYEQYF
many	TRBV5-6	NA	TRBJ2-1	TGTGCCAGCAGCTCTGGGCGACCCTACAATGAGCAGTTCTTC	CASSSGRPYNEQFF
NA	TRBV7-6	NA	TRBJ2-3	TGTGCCAGCAGCCAACGGGACAGCACAGATACGCAGTATTTT	CASSQRDSTDTQYF
NA	TRBV5-6	NA	TRBJ1-2	TGTGCCAGCAGCTCCGGGACGGCCATCTATGGCTACACCTTC	CASSSGTAIYGYTF
few	TRBV28	NA	TRBJ1-5	TGTGCCAGCATAAGTTTGGGATTCAATCAGCCCCAGCATTTT	CASISLGFNQPQHF
many	TRBV7-6	TRBD2	TRBJ2-1	TGTGCCAGCAGCTTATTTAGCGGGGGGTTCAACAATGAGCAGTTCTTC	CASSLFSGGFNNEQFF
once	TRBV20-1	TRBD2	TRBJ2-1	TGCAGTGCCCGACTAGCGGGGGCGACCTACAATGAGCAGTTCTTC	CSARLAGATYNEQFF
NA	TRBV10-2	NA	TRBJ1-4	TGCGCCAGCAGTGAGTCGGACACTTATAATGAAAAACTGTTTTTT	CASSESDTYNEKLFF
NA	TRBV27	TRBD1	TRBJ2-2	TGTGTCAGCAGTTCCACCGGGACAGAAAACACCGGGGAGCTGTTTTTT	CVSSSTGTENTGELFF
NA	TRBV20-1	NA	TRBJ2-1	TGCAGTGCCCGACCCCTTCAGTTCTTC	CSARPLQFF
NA	TRBV25-1	TRBD1	TRBJ1-1	TGTGCCAGCAGTGAATATTTCCTGGGACAGGAGAGCACTGAAGCTTTCTTT	CASSEYFLGQESTEAFF
NA	TRBV25-1	TRBD1	TRBJ2-1	TGTGCCAGCAGCGCCTCCGGACAGGGGGTAGGGGAGCAGTTCTTC	CASSASGQGVGEQFF
many	TRBV7-6	NA	TRBJ2-7	TGTGCCAGCAGAACCTGGGACGGGAGCTACGAGCAGTACTTC	CASRTWDGSYEQYF
many	TRBV6-2/TRBV6-3	NA	TRBJ2-1	TGTGCCAGCAGTCACGACTGGGGAGGTGAGCAGTTCTTC	CASSHDWGGEQFF